These 9 T cell receptor beta chains came from one sample sequenced in a study of radiation and T cells in renal cell carcinoma. Treatment described: 15 Gy SBRT to primary tumor, nephrectomy 4 weeks later. The table came from immunoSEQ multiplex PCR; TCRdb's copy has only in-frame clones and leaves some out. The data hold more than 8,000 clones, with roughly 50% observed a single time. The source material was tumor tissue, sampled from a patient whose treatment included radiotherapy and nephrectomy. Receptors were obtained from a man aged 60-69 years with renal cell carcinoma.

CDR3 sequence (DNA): TGTGCCAGCAGCTTGGGGCCTAGCGGGACCTACGAGCAGTACTTC. Its protein is CASSLGPSGTYEQYF. This chain connects TRBV7-9 to TRBJ2-7; 9 nucleotides agree with TRBD2. Germline CDR1 and CDR2: SEHNR and FQNEAQ (reference sequence). The CDR3 is made up of 15 amino acids. V lost 3 bases to trimming and J lost 2 bases; unmatched junction nucleotides: 5.

This clone showed up just a few times. The chain joins TRBV4-2 to TRBJ2-3; a possible D gene is TRBD1 (5 bases). Between the trimmed V and J ends, which lost 1 base and 4 bases, there was a span of 15 bases. The CDR3 extends over 16 amino acids. Germline V lookup: CDR1 LGHNA, CDR2 YNFKEQ. This chain's CDR3 is CASSQGLGQGADTQYF. CDR3 nucleotide sequence: TGTGCCAGCAGCCAAGGGTTGGGGCAGGGCGCAGATACGCAGTATTTT.

The V call is TRBV27, the J call TRBJ2-7, with a possible D match to TRBD1 (5 bases). V was pared by 3 bases and J by 4 bases, with 16 bases between. Germline-derived CDR1 and CDR2 are MNHEY and SMNVEV (reference sequence). This CDR3 comprises 15 residues. The DNA of the CDR3 is TGTGCCAGCAGTTTCTCTCAGGGCAGGGCGTACGAGCAGTACTTC. Translated: CASSFSQGRAYEQYF.

V gene TRBV2 combines with J gene TRBJ1-4, with a possible D match to TRBD1 (5 bases). This CDR3 comprises 18 residues. CDR1 SNHLY and CDR2 FYNNEI come from the germline V gene. The V and J ends lost 5 bases and 1 base respectively, with 20 bases between them. CDR3 sequence reads: CASSLRVSATVTNEKLFF. CDR3 DNA sequence: TGTGCCAGCAGTCTCAGGGTTTCTGCGACGGTAACTAATGAAAAACTGTTTTTT.

V and J are TRBV15 and TRBJ2-7; no clear D. The germline CDR1 and CDR2 sequences are LNHNV and YYDKDF (reference sequence). The CDR3 is 13 residues long. Trimming removed 5 bases at V and 0 bases at J, with 8 bases between. CDR3 nucleotide sequence: TGTGCCACCAGCCCTCGGCCCTCCTACGAGCAGTACTTC. Protein product: CATSPRPSYEQYF.

This clone was detected only a few times. J is TRBJ2-4 and V is TRBV15; 9 nucleotides line up with TRBD2. The CDR3 spans 18 residues. Germline CDR1 reads LNHNV; CDR2 reads YYDKDF (reference sequence). Trimming at V came to 0 bases and at J to 11 bases, leaving 17 bases not matched to a gene. The CDR3: CATSRDPLLAGAGAVQYF. The CDR3 region has the DNA TGTGCCACCAGCAGAGATCCCCTCTTAGCGGGAGCGGGCGCGGTTCAGTACTTC.

The rearrangement uses TRBV7-6 and TRBJ2-2; TRBD2 matches at 8 bases. Germline V gene sequence: CDR1 SGHVS, CDR2 FNYEAQ. Trimming at V came to 5 bases and at J to 7 bases, leaving 12 bases not matched to a gene. The CDR3 is 16 residues long. CDR3 in amino acids: CASSPSREGRGGELFF. DNA of the CDR3: TGTGCCAGCAGCCCGAGTCGGGAGGGCCGGGGCGGGGAGCTGTTTTTT.

This clone was seen only a few times. This chain links TRBV5-1 with TRBJ2-6; tentatively, D is TRBD2 (5 bases). The CDR3 spans 14 residues. Germline CDR1 SGHRS, CDR2 YFSETQ. The V end was cut by 0 bases, the J end by 5 bases, with 6 bases between. Here the CDR3 reads CASSLGGWANVLTF. The DNA for the CDR3 is TGCGCCAGCAGCTTGGGAGGGTGGGCCAACGTCCTGACTTTC.

This clone came up a few times. V and J are TRBV5-4 and TRBJ1-2; 8 nucleotides line up with TRBD1. The J segment lost 3 bases and the V segment lost 0 bases, leaving 7 bases of the junction unmatched. From germline, CDR1 is SGHNT and CDR2 YYREEE (reference sequence). This CDR3 has 16 residues. DNA of the CDR3: TGTGCCAGCAGCTTGGAAGCTGCAGGGGGCTACTATGGCTACACCTTC. Protein sequence: CASSLEAAGGYYGYTF.